This T cell receptor (beta chain) was identified in a study of blood T cell repertoires in COVID-19. The authors' processing: The authors estimated nucleated cell counts from reference gene primer amplification. Clones were read by immunoSEQ multiplex PCR, and TCRdb kept only the in-frame ones, dropping some. That table gives V, J and clone size, and the DNA gave D and trimming. The sample carries some 40,000 clones, approximately 89% recorded once. V was pared by 2 bases and J by 0 bases, with 12 bases of the junction left unmatched. The CDR3 length is 19 residues. Looked up from germline, CDR1 is MNHEY and CDR2 is SMNVEV (reference sequence).

This receptor was obtained from a man aged 45-60 years with active COVID-19. Sequences were obtained from peripheral blood. V is TRBV27 and J is TRBJ1-2, with 10 bases aligning to TRBD1. CDR3 in DNA: TGTGCCAGCAGTTTAAAGTTTGTTTCGGGACAGGGGACTAACTATGGCTACACCTTC. Its protein product is CASSLKFVSGQGTNYGYTF.